This T cell receptor beta chain comes out of a study of T cell changes during pregnancy in multiple sclerosis (dated by TCRdb to about 2019). About the study as a whole: The study examined how the T cell repertoire changed over the course of pregnancy in women with multiple sclerosis.

The library was made by the immunoSEQ multiplex PCR assay. This immuneACCESS table, as held by TCRdb, lists in-frame sequences with V and J called but not all clones. Of the missing ones, under half trace to an unresolved V gene in checked studies; the others have no known cause. The sample has fewer than 60,000 clones on record, 91% of them singletons. The biggest ten clones account for 1% to 1.5% of the sample. A word on this clone: What antigen it recognizes has not been identified. Base-call qualities are not available, and no considerably larger clone is one nucleotide away.

The CDR3 spans 16 residues, from the cysteine through the phenylalanine. Only the CDR3 region is kept as DNA, spanning 48 bases read in frame from base 1. Based on the germline V gene, the CDR1 and CDR2 sequences are SGDLS and YYNGEE. Ends trimmed: V by 0 bases, J by 4 bases; bases unmatched to a gene: 2. This specimen was peripheral blood, taken after pregnancy. The receptor chain draws on TRBV9 and TRBJ2-7; a stretch of 15 junction bases matches TRBD2. The TCR comes from a female donor in good health, enrolled as a control in a pregnancy study. At the DNA level, the sequence is TGTGCCAGCAGCGTAGCGGGGACTAGCGGGAGGTACGAGCAGTACTTC. Translated, this is CASSVAGTSGRYEQYF. The full variable domain, with segments outside the CDR3 supplied by the reference TRBV9 and TRBJ2-7 proteins, appears as DSGVTQTPKHLITATGQRVTLRCSPRSGDLSVYWYQQSLDQGLQFLIQYYNGEERAKGNILERFSAQQFPDLHSELNLSSLELGDSALYFCASSVAGTSGRYEQYFGPGTRLTVT.